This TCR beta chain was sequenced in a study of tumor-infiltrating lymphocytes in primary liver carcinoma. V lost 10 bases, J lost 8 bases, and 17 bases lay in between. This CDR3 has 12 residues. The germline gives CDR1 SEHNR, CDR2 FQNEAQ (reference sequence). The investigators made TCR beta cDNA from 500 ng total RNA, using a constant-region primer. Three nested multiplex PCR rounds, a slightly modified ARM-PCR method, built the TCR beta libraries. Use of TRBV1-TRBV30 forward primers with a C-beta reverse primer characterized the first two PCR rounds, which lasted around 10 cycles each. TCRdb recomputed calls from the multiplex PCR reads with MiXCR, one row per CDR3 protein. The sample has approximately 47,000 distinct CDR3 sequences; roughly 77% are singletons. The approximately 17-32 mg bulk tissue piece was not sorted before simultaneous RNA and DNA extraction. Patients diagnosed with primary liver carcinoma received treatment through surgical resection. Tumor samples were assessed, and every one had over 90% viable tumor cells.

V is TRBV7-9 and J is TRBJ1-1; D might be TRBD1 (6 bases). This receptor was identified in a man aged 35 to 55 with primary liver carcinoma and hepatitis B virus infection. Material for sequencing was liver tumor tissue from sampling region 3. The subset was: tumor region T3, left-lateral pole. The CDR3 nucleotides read TGTGCCAACACCCCCGGGGGCACCGAAGCTTTCTTT. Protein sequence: CANTPGGTEAFF.